This T cell receptor (beta chain) was retrieved from a study of T-cell memory formation after mild COVID-19. TCRdb used MiXCR to reprocess the 5' RACE reads, holding one entry per CDR3 protein. The table includes around 370,000 distinct CDR3 sequences, roughly 20% detected once. Only one count was recorded for this clonotype. CDR1 and CDR2 from the germline V gene are LNHNV and YYDKDF (reference sequence). Trimming pared 3 bases from V and 5 bases from J, leaving 23 bases between. CDR3 length: 18 amino acids. The receptor's source is an adult woman who had mild COVID-19 (a few samples of this study predate the infection). Cell type and time point are not known. Sequencing was performed on PBMCs or a T cell subset sorted from them (not recorded which). The chain combines TRBV15 with TRBJ2-1; TRBD2 might be the D (5 bases). The chain's CDR3 is CATSSERTGLGGNNEQFF. The CDR3 DNA reads as TGTGCCACCAGCAGCGAACGGACCGGACTCGGAGGAAACAATGAGCAGTTCTTC. The full variable domain, with the rest looked up from reference TRBV15 and TRBJ2-1, is DAMVIQNPRYQVTQFGKPVTLSCSQTLNHNVMYWYQQKSSQAPKLLFHYYDKDFNNEADTPDNFQSRRPNTSFCFLDIRSPGLGDTAMYLCATSSERTGLGGNNEQFFGPGTRLTVL.